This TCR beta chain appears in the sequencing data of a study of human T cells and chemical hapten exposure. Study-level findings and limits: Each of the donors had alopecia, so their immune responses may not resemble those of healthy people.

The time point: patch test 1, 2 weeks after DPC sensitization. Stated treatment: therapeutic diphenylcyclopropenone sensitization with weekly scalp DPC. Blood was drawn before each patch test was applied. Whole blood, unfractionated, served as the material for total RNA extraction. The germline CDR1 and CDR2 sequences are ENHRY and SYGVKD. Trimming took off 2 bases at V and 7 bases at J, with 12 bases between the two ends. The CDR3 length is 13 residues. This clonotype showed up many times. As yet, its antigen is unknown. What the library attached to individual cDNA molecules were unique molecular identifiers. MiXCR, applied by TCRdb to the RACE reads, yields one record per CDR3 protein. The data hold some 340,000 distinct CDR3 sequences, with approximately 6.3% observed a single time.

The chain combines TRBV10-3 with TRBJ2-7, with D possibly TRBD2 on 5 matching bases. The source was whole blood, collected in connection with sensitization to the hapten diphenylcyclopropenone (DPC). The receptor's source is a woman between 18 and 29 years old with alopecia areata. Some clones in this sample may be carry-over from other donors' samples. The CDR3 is CAISEEWSGEQYF. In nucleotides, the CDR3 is TGTGCCATCAGTGAGGAGTGGTCGGGGGAGCAGTACTTC.